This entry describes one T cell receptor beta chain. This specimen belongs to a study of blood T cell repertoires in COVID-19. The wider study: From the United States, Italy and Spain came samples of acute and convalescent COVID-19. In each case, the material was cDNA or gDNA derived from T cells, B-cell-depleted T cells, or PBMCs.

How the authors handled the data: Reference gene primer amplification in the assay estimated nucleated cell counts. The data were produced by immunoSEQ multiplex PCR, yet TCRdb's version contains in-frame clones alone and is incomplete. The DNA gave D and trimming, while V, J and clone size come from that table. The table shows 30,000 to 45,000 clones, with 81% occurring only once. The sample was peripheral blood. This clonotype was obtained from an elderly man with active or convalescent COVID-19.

The CDR3 reads CASSPGTDPKRTQYF. For the CDR3, the DNA is TGTGCCAGCTCACCTGGGACAGACCCTAAGAGGACCCAGTACTTC. This chain joins TRBV18 and TRBJ2-5; 7 nucleotides agree with TRBD1. Germline trimming cut 3 bases from V and 7 bases from J; bases unmatched to any gene: 11. CDR1 and CDR2 (germline): KGHSH, LQKENI. This CDR3 has 15 residues.